This entry concerns a single TCR beta chain. Its target is unknown. Sequencing relied on a cDNA template that was reverse transcribed from extracted RNA. Only in-frame clones appear in the TCRdb table, and some are missing; sequencing was by immunoSEQ multiplex PCR. The table has 170,000 or so clones, roughly 62% seen once. The treatment was: oral pan-JAK inhibitor, 5-10 mg twice daily. This CDR3 has 14 amino acids. Germline CDR1 reads SQVTM; CDR2 reads ANQGSEA. Trimming stripped 5 bases from V and 5 bases from J, with 19 bases between. This sample was included in a study of CD8+ T cells in alopecia areata. Study-wide results and caveats: With one nonresponder, baseline CD8+ expansion's link to response remains uncertain. Shared TCR sequences were less clear between patients than in mice, possibly partly from HLA diversity.

The sample consisted of CD8+ T cells sorted from blood, taken at week 24, from a patient treated with tofacitinib. The clonotype was recovered from a human donor with alopecia areata. V gene TRBV29-1 combines with J gene TRBJ2-7; D may be TRBD1 (6 bases). The CDR3: CSVTSLQGLDEQYF. The CDR3 coding sequence is TGCAGCGTTACCTCTCTCCAGGGGCTCGACGAGCAGTACTTC.